Below, 29 T cell receptor beta chains from the same sample are listed, as sequenced in a study of cytomegalovirus exposure and HLA in healthy donors. With 60 Vbeta and 13 Jbeta primers, the PCR was carried out. The repertoire was sequenced with immunoSEQ multiplex PCR; TCRdb's copy has only in-frame clones and lacks some. The sample has around 120,000 clones; over 70% are singletons. Specimen: PBMCs. The receptor set was obtained from a middle-aged woman in good health and CMV-seronegative.

This clone was observed a few times. The rearrangement uses TRBV6-6 and TRBJ2-7, with 8 bases aligning to TRBD1. The CDR3 contains 13 residues. The V and J ends lost 6 bases and 7 bases, in that order; junction bases with no gene match: 8. Germline V CDR1 and CDR2: MNHNY, SVGAGI (reference sequence). The CDR3: CASRGQGAGEQYF. The CDR3 DNA follows: TGTGCCAGCAGAGGGCAGGGGGCGGGGGAGCAGTACTTC.

The J gene is TRBJ1-1, the V gene TRBV19; D is undetermined. Germline V gene data show CDR1 as LNHDA and CDR2 as SQIVND (reference sequence). This CDR3 region has 13 residues. The V gene lost 3 bases and the J gene lost 1 base, with 6 bases spanning the gap. The CDR3 region is CASSINRNTEAFF. CDR3 nucleotide sequence: TGTGCCAGTAGTATTAATAGGAACACTGAAGCTTTCTTT.

In regard to this clone: One junction end does not reproduce the germline sequence, and a read error may be involved. The genes are TRBV11-1 and TRBJ2-5, with 8 positions matching TRBD1. CDR3 length: 14 residues. Per the germline V gene, CDR1 is SGHAT and CDR2 is FQDESV (reference sequence). For the CDR3, the DNA is TGTGCCAGCAGCCGAGCATGGATGTCGACAGGGGTAGACTTC. It encodes CASSRAWMSTGVDF.

This clone was seen a handful of times. The chain recombines TRBV9 with TRBJ2-3; 7 bases are a match to TRBD1. The CDR3 has 15 amino acids. V shed 4 bases and J 2 bases; nucleotides not matched to a gene: 7. Germline CDR1 and CDR2: SGDLS and YYNGEE. The CDR3 nucleotides read TGTGCCAGCAGCCCTGGGACAGCCTACACAGATACGCAGTATTTT. Translation: CASSPGTAYTDTQYF.

This clone occurred a few times. The V call is TRBV4-2, the J call TRBJ2-1; tentative D call: TRBD2 (5 bases). The CDR3 consists of 17 residues. Germline CDR1 reads LGHNA; CDR2 reads YNFKEQ. The V end was cut by 0 bases, the J end by 5 bases, with 17 bases between. The CDR3 reads CASSQDLGDGSNNEQFF. CDR3 coding DNA: TGTGCCAGCAGCCAAGATTTGGGAGATGGATCGAACAATGAGCAGTTCTTC.

This clone was observed a handful of times. The rearrangement joins TRBV6-5 to TRBJ1-1; D is perhaps TRBD1 (5 bases). CDR3 length: 14 residues. Trimming cost V 4 bases and J 3 bases, with 12 bases left between them. Germline CDR1 is MNHEY and CDR2 is SVGAGI. CDR3 DNA: TGTGCCAGCAGTTGGGGGGTGCGGGACACTGAAGCTTTCTTT. Its protein is CASSWGVRDTEAFF.

The chain couples TRBV6-5 to TRBJ1-4; no clear D. This CDR3 contains 15 residues. Germline values: CDR1 MNHEY, CDR2 SVGAGI. The V end lost 0 bases, the J end lost 0 bases, and 5 bases lay between the germline ends. This CDR3 is CASSYSTPTNEKLFF. As DNA, the CDR3 is TGTGCCAGCAGTTACTCGACACCAACTAATGAAAAACTGTTTTTT.

This chain joins TRBV7-9 and TRBJ2-7; perhaps TRBD2 as D (6 bases). The CDR3 covers 15 residues. V gave up 1 base and J gave up 2 bases, with 12 bases separating them. The germline CDR1 and CDR2 sequences are SEHNR and FQNEAQ (reference sequence). The CDR3 DNA reads as TGTGCCAGCAGCTTAGTAGGAGGGTCCGCCTACGAGCAGTACTTC. Protein: CASSLVGGSAYEQYF.

The chain recombines TRBV27 with TRBJ1-2; no clear D gene. The V and J ends lost 2 bases and 8 bases respectively, with 15 bases between them. The CDR3 consists of 14 residues. Germline loops: CDR1 MNHEY, CDR2 SMNVEV (reference sequence). Here the CDR3 DNA reads TGTGCCAGCAGTTTAAATGCGGTGACGGGGGGCTACACCTTC. Protein: CASSLNAVTGGYTF.

This chain joins TRBV2 and TRBJ2-7, with TRBD1 matching 7 bases. This CDR3 is built from 13 residues. The trim removed 5 bases at V and 2 bases at J, leaving 3 bases unmatched. Germline CDR1 and CDR2: SNHLY and FYNNEI. CDR3 amino acids: CASSWDSPYEQYF. For the CDR3, the DNA is TGTGCCAGCAGTTGGGACAGTCCCTACGAGCAGTACTTC.

The gene calls are TRBV6-5 and TRBJ1-3; D unclear. Trimming took 6 bases from V and 0 from J, leaving 9 bases between them. The CDR3 is 14 residues long. Germline CDR1 is MNHEY and CDR2 is SVGAGI. For the CDR3, the DNA is TGTGCCAGCAGGAATATCGGCTCTGGAAACACCATATATTTT. Encoded protein: CASRNIGSGNTIYF.

The table lists this clone with a few counts. Other DNA sequences within the sample encode an identical CDR3. This rearrangement joins TRBV28 to TRBJ2-2; 10 bases line up with TRBD2. The CDR3 is 15 amino acids. Per germline, CDR1 MDHEN and CDR2 SYDVKM. J gave up 5 bases and V 3 bases, and 3 bases lay outside the gene matches. CDR3: CASSLASGSTGELFF. DNA of the CDR3: TGTGCCAGCAGTTTGGCTAGCGGGAGTACCGGGGAGCTGTTTTTT. Together with reference TRBV28 and TRBJ2-2, the CDR3 gives the full variable domain: DVKVTQSSRYLVKRTGEKVFLECVQDMDHENMFWYRQDPGLGLRLIYFSYDVKMKEKGDIPEGYSVSREKKERFSLILESASTNQTSMYLCASSLASGSTGELFFGEGSRLTVL.

The chain combines TRBV4-2 with TRBJ2-3; D unresolved. Trimming removed 2 bases at V and 2 bases at J, with 11 bases between. The CDR3 runs to 15 residues. CDR1 is LGHNA and CDR2 is YNFKEQ in the germline V gene. CDR3 region: CASSQSQEPTDTQYF. The CDR3 coding sequence is TGTGCCAGCAGCCAATCTCAGGAACCCACAGATACGCAGTATTTT.

CDR3 in DNA: TGTGCCATCAGTGAACAGGGACAGGGGAGGGGTGGCTACACCTTC. It yields the protein CAISEQGQGRGGYTF. The genes are TRBV10-3 and TRBJ1-2; 10 bases match TRBD1. The J segment lost 7 bases and the V segment lost 3 bases, leaving 8 bases of the junction unmatched. Germline V gene sequence: CDR1 ENHRY, CDR2 SYGVKD. CDR3 length: 15 amino acids.

The chain recombines TRBV13 with TRBJ2-5, with D perhaps TRBD2 (5 bases). CDR1 and CDR2 from the germline V gene are PRHDT and FYEKMQ (reference sequence). The length of the CDR3 is 13 residues. The V end lost 0 bases, the J end lost 4 bases, and 6 bases lay between the germline ends. CDR3 in amino acids: CASSLGLGETQYF. The CDR3 coding sequence is TGTGCCAGCAGCTTAGGACTAGGAGAGACCCAGTACTTC.

V usage is TRBV6-6 and J usage is TRBJ2-5; 11 nucleotides line up with TRBD1. The assigned J gene may be wrong: the sequence end matches TRBJ2-7 better. The CDR3 is 15 residues long. In germline, CDR1 is MNHNY, CDR2 SVGAGI (reference sequence). CDR3 sequence (DNA): TGTGCCAGCAGCCCCGGGACAGGGGGGCACTACGAGCAGTACTTC. It is translated as CASSPGTGGHYEQYF.

The V gene is TRBV6-1, the J gene TRBJ2-7; 7 positions match TRBD2. The CDR3 loop spans 14 amino acids. Germline CDR1 is MNHNS and CDR2 is SASEGT. With 3 bases clipped from V and 5 bases from J, the junction kept 7 bases outside the gene matches. Written as DNA, the CDR3 is TGTGCCAGCAGTGACCTAACTAGCGCCCACGAGCAGTACTTC. It is translated as CASSDLTSAHEQYF.

This clone was counted a few times. The rearrangement joins TRBV4-3 to TRBJ2-1; D not certain. Germline CDR1 is LGHNA and CDR2 is YSLEER. V lost 2 bases, J lost 3 bases, and 5 bases lay in between. The CDR3 length is 13 residues. CDR3 bases: TGCGCCAGCAGCCAATCTCGCTACAATGAGCAGTTCTTC. It translates to CASSQSRYNEQFF.

V gene TRBV5-1 combines with J gene TRBJ2-1; TRBD2 matches at 16 bases. CDR3 length: 17 amino acids. V shed 3 bases, J shed 7 bases, and the junction held 7 bases outside the gene matches. CDR1 SGHRS and CDR2 YFSETQ come from the germline V gene. CDR3 in amino acids: CASSWGPGLAGGNEQFF. In nucleotides, the CDR3 is TGCGCCAGCAGCTGGGGACCGGGACTAGCGGGGGGGAATGAGCAGTTCTTC.

The chain joins TRBV18 to TRBJ2-7; D gene unclear. V lost 5 bases, J lost 4 bases, and 12 bases lay in between. The CDR3 spans 13 residues. Germline V CDR1 and CDR2: KGHSH, LQKENI. The CDR3 loop is CASSNGVDYEQYF. In nucleotides, the CDR3 is TGTGCCAGCTCAAACGGAGTCGATTACGAGCAGTACTTC.

The chain is built from TRBV5-1 and TRBJ1-4; weak D call: TRBD1 (5 bases). The CDR3 is made up of 15 amino acids. Trimming shortened V by 0 bases and J by 5 bases, and 11 bases separated the two germline ends. CDR1 and CDR2 (germline): SGHRS, YFSETQ. CDR3 protein: CASSLGGSKNEKLFF. The CDR3, as DNA: TGCGCCAGCAGCTTGGGGGGCAGTAAAAATGAAAAACTGTTTTTT.

The CDR3 bases are TGTGCCAGCAGAATGGGCGGAGCACCAGAGGGCAATGAGCAGTTCTTC. This encodes CASRMGGAPEGNEQFF. The chain recombines TRBV28 with TRBJ2-1, with a possible D match to TRBD2 (5 bases). The germline V and J ends were trimmed by 6 bases and 6 bases, with 21 bases remaining between them. Germline CDR1 is MDHEN and CDR2 is SYDVKM. This CDR3 is built from 16 residues.

The V gene is TRBV6-1, the J gene TRBJ2-1, with a weak D call TRBD1 (6 bases). This CDR3 comprises 13 residues. V lost 5 bases, J lost 8 bases, and 13 bases lay in between. In germline, CDR1 is MNHNS, CDR2 SASEGT. The CDR3 protein is CASSRDPGDEQFF. The CDR3 DNA reads as TGTGCCAGCAGTCGAGACCCAGGGGATGAGCAGTTCTTC.

The sample holds a few counts of this clone. The chain combines TRBV5-4 with TRBJ2-7, with TRBD2 as a possible D gene (6 bases). V was pared by 4 bases and J by 0 bases, with 11 bases between. This CDR3 comprises 14 residues. Germline V gene sequence: CDR1 SGHNT, CDR2 YYREEE (reference sequence). Here the CDR3 reads CASSESGSSYEQYF. In DNA, the CDR3 is TGTGCCAGCAGCGAATCCGGGAGCTCCTACGAGCAGTACTTC. Using reference TRBV5-4 and TRBJ2-7 for the parts outside the CDR3, the full variable domain is ETGVTQSPTHLIKTRGQQVTLRCSSQSGHNTVSWYQQALGQGPQFIFQYYREEENGRGNFPPRFSGLQFPNYSSELNVNALELDDSALYLCASSESGSSYEQYFGPGTRLTVT.

This clone was detected a few times. The chain employs TRBV4-3 and TRBJ2-1, with a tentative D call TRBD1 (5 bases). Germline V lookup: CDR1 LGHNA, CDR2 YSLEER. V shed 1 base and J shed 8 bases, with 6 bases lying between them. The CDR3 covers 12 residues. CDR3 in DNA: TGCGCCAGCAGCCAAGTAGGGGATGAGCAGTTCTTC. It encodes CASSQVGDEQFF.

This clone is a singleton in its sample. V and J are TRBV20-1 and TRBJ2-3, with no clear D. The ends were cut back, 6 bases at V and 9 bases at J, with 13 bases in the middle. In germline, CDR1 is DFQATT, CDR2 SNEGSKA (reference sequence). The CDR3 sequence is 11 residues long. In DNA, the CDR3 is TGCAGTGCAGCCTTCCTGGGCACGCAGTATTTT. Amino acids: CSAAFLGTQYF.

This sequence joins TRBV7-3 and TRBJ2-7; 13 bases line up with TRBD2. Germline V CDR1 and CDR2: SGHTA, FQGTGA. The CDR3 consists of 15 residues. Unmatched junction bases numbered 6, after V lost 2 bases and J lost 8 bases. This CDR3 is CASSLETSGGSKQYF. The CDR3 DNA is TGTGCCAGCAGCTTAGAGACTAGCGGGGGGTCTAAGCAGTACTTC.

This clone has only one observation. The chain uses TRBV10-1 and TRBJ2-7; D uncertain. The V end lost 6 bases, the J end lost 3 bases, and 6 bases lay between the germline ends. The V gene's germline CDR1 is WNHNN and CDR2 SYGVQD (reference sequence). This CDR3 has 11 amino acids. CDR3 nucleotide sequence: TGCGCCAGCAGATACAGCTACGAGCAGTACTTC. This encodes CASRYSYEQYF.

V and J are TRBV6-1 and TRBJ2-7; 7 nucleotides match TRBD1. The CDR3 length is 14 residues. Per the germline V gene, CDR1 is MNHNS and CDR2 is SASEGT. After removal of 5 bases from V and 2 bases from J, the junction contained 6 bases not matched to a gene. The CDR3 DNA sequence: TGTGCCAGCAGTAAACCGGGACAGCCCTACGAGCAGTACTTC. Its protein product is CASSKPGQPYEQYF.